Listed below are T cell receptor beta chains from one sample, sequenced in a study of blood T cells in healthy people across ages. Each CDR3 protein gets one entry after TCRdb re-called the 5' RACE reads with MiXCR. Among 550,000 to 700,000 distinct CDR3 sequences listed, approximately 25% were seen once. Input material: blood. The source is a woman aged 65 to 85 in good health. Each CDR3 is given with its conserved first and last residue. The order of the fields is CDR3 protein, CDR3 DNA, CDR3 length, V gene, clone size, J gene, D gene. D genes are given only for firm matches. Clone size is given for some rows only: seen once, a few or many times, or a class if the clone is expanded.

CASSETSGGVNEQFF TGTGCCAGCAGCGAGACTAGCGGGGGGGTAAATGAGCAGTTCTTC 15 TRBV9 many TRBJ2-1 TRBD2
CASSEYGFRQETQYF TGTGCCAGCAGCGAATACGGGTTCCGACAAGAGACCCAGTACTTC 15 TRBV9 few TRBJ2-5 -
CSARDLGSGNTIYF TGCAGTGCTAGAGATTTAGGGTCTGGAAACACCATATATTTT 14 TRBV20-1 - TRBJ1-3 -
CASSLSGDTDTQYF TGTGCCAGCAGCCTTAGCGGGGACACAGATACGCAGTATTTT 14 TRBV3-1 few TRBJ2-3 TRBD2
CASSRSGGVGTEAFF TGCGCCAGCAGCCGGTCGGGAGGGGTTGGCACTGAAGCTTTCTTT 15 TRBV5-1 - TRBJ1-1 -
CAIMGQGSDTIYF TGTGCCATCATGGGACAGGGGTCGGACACCATATATTTT 13 TRBV10-3 - TRBJ1-3 TRBD1
CASSQGQSYNSPLHF TGCGCCAGCAGCCAAGGACAGTCGTATAATTCACCCCTCCACTTT 15 TRBV4-1 - TRBJ1-6 -
CSARALETSGGPGTQYF TGCAGTGCTAGAGCCCTGGAGACTAGCGGGGGGCCCGGTACGCAGTATTTT 17 TRBV20-1 - TRBJ2-3 TRBD2
CASSWQGSTEAFF TGTGCCAGTAGTTGGCAGGGGTCCACTGAAGCTTTCTTT 13 TRBV19 - TRBJ1-1 -
CASSFTSAGELFF TGTGCCAGCAGTTTCACTAGCGCCGGGGAGCTGTTTTTT 13 TRBV12-3/TRBV12-4 few TRBJ2-2 TRBD2
CASSSGLGFEQYF TGTGCCAGCAGCTCGGGACTAGGATTCGAGCAGTACTTC 13 TRBV7-3 few TRBJ2-7 TRBD2
CASSLSRTQETQYF TGTGCCAGCAGCTTAAGTCGGACCCAGGAGACCCAGTACTTC 14 TRBV13 few TRBJ2-5 -
CASSVGQGPYGYTF TGTGCCAGCAGCGTAGGACAGGGCCCATATGGCTACACCTTC 14 TRBV7-2 - TRBJ1-2 TRBD1
CSARSGGAGNEQFF TGCAGTGCTAGGTCCGGGGGGGCAGGTAATGAGCAGTTCTTC 14 TRBV20-1 - TRBJ2-1 TRBD2
CASSLASIVGYEQYF TGTGCCAGCAGCTTAGCGTCAATAGTCGGCTACGAGCAGTACTTC 15 TRBV7-2 few TRBJ2-7 -
CASSLGRQGGQYF TGTGCCAGCAGCTTGGGACGACAGGGAGGGCAGTACTTC 13 TRBV7-9 - TRBJ2-7 -
CASSLQGDSQGEQYF TGCGCCAGCAGCTTGCAGGGGGACAGCCAAGGCGAGCAGTACTTC 15 TRBV5-1 many TRBJ2-7 TRBD1
CASSFSARLKLAKNIQYF TGTGCCAGCAGTTTTAGTGCTAGGTTAAAACTAGCCAAAAACATTCAGTACTTC 18 TRBV27 - TRBJ2-4 -
CASSLGQGLRTQYF TGTGCCAGCAGTTTAGGACAGGGGCTTCGGACCCAGTACTTC 14 TRBV27 - TRBJ2-5 TRBD1
CAISESVNSPGIQYF TGTGCCATCAGTGAGTCTGTTAACAGCCCCGGAATTCAGTACTTC 15 TRBV10-3 few TRBJ2-4 -
CASSLDSGYEQYF TGTGCCAGCAGCTTAGATTCCGGTTACGAGCAGTACTTC 13 TRBV7-2 - TRBJ2-7 -
CSLMQGGSYEQYF TGCAGCCTCATGCAGGGCGGGTCCTACGAGCAGTACTTC 13 TRBV29-1 few TRBJ2-7 -
CASSDLGAGNEQFF TGTGCCAGCAGTGACTTGGGGGCAGGCAATGAGCAGTTCTTC 14 TRBV6-4 - TRBJ2-1 -
CASSPGTSTDTQYF TGTGCCAGCAGCCCCGGGACTAGCACAGATACGCAGTATTTT 14 TRBV5-1 many TRBJ2-3 -
CASSQGGGSYEQYF TGTGCCAGCAGCCAGGGGGGAGGCTCCTACGAGCAGTACTTC 14 TRBV4-2 - TRBJ2-7 -
CSAPRQGNDEKLFF TGCAGTGCTCCCCGACAGGGCAATGATGAAAAACTGTTTTTT 14 TRBV20-1 few TRBJ1-4 TRBD1
CSVPSSINYGYTF TGCAGCGTCCCTTCCAGTATTAACTATGGCTACACCTTC 13 TRBV29-1 - TRBJ1-2 -
CASSETSGGVVTQYF TGTGCCAGCAGCGAGACTAGCGGGGGGGTTGTGACCCAGTACTTC 15 TRBV2 - TRBJ2-5 TRBD2
CASSQVARAGPGELFF TGCGCCAGCAGCCAAGTAGCCCGGGCGGGACCCGGGGAGCTGTTTTTT 16 TRBV4-3 - TRBJ2-2 -
CSAPDRGSDGYTF TGCAGTGCTCCCGACAGGGGGAGCGATGGCTACACCTTC 13 TRBV20-1 few TRBJ1-2 TRBD1
CASSPVGVGGNQPQHF TGTGCCAGCAGCCCCGTGGGGGTGGGTGGCAATCAGCCCCAGCATTTT 16 TRBV6-1 - TRBJ1-5 -